One and the same sample provided the 7 T cell receptor beta chains below, sequenced in a study of CD8 T cells in Susac syndrome. Random hexamers were used to reverse transcribe an amount of about 0.5 to 1 ug RNA. TCRdb used MiXCR to reprocess the immunoSEQ multiplex PCR reads, holding one entry per CDR3 protein. The sample includes roughly 130,000 distinct CDR3 sequences, roughly 95% seen only once; the top ten take over 0.095%. The sample comprised CD4+ T cells from PBMCs. The receptors come from a human donor with multiple sclerosis.

The chain recombines TRBV20-1 with TRBJ2-4; D remains ambiguous. V was trimmed by 0 bases and J by 7 bases, leaving 4 bases between them. The V gene's germline CDR1 is DFQATT and CDR2 SNEGSKA (reference sequence). The CDR3 is 11 amino acids. Written as DNA, the CDR3 is TGCAGTGCTAGAGATAACAACATTCAGTACTTC. It specifies CSARDNNIQYF.

The chain uses TRBV12-3 or TRBV12-4 and TRBJ2-7, with D possibly being TRBD1 (6 bases). V was pared by 5 bases and J by 4 bases, with 18 bases between. The CDR3 runs 15 residues. CDR3 nucleotide sequence: TGTGCCAGCAGTCACCTGGGGGCCCTTAGGTACGAGCAGTACTTC. Translated, it gives CASSHLGALRYEQYF.

The chain combines TRBV3-1 with TRBJ1-5; D is unresolved. The CDR3 is 14 residues long. Trimming removed 1 base at V and 10 bases at J, with 14 bases between. Germline V gene sequence: CDR1 LGHDT, CDR2 YNNKEL (reference sequence). CDR3 coding DNA: TGTGCCAGCAGCCAAGTGGCTGTTAAGAGTCCCCAGCATTTT. It codes for CASSQVAVKSPQHF. Complete variable domain (other parts from reference TRBV3-1 and TRBJ1-5): DTAVSQTPKYLVTQMGNDKSIKCEQNLGHDTMYWYKQDSKKFLKIMFSYNNKELIINETVPNRFSPKSPDKAHLNLHINSLELGDSAVYFCASSQVAVKSPQHFGDGTRLSIL.

The chain uses TRBV19 and TRBJ1-1; no definite D call. The CDR3 consists of 14 residues. Germline V gene sequence: CDR1 LNHDA, CDR2 SQIVND (reference sequence). V dropped 7 bases and J dropped 0 bases, with 12 bases sitting between them. Here the CDR3 DNA reads TGTGCCAGTACCCCGGAATGGTTGAACACTGAAGCTTTCTTT. Protein: CASTPEWLNTEAFF.

Comment on this clonotype: At one of its ends the junction is not consistent with the germline gene, which may arise from a read error. This rearrangement joins TRBV4-3 to TRBJ2-1; 9 bases match TRBD2. Per the germline V gene, CDR1 is LGHNA and CDR2 is YSLEER. CDR3 length equals 15 residues. The CDR3 here is CASSKELAGYNEQFF. CDR3 sequence (DNA): TGCGCCAGCAGCAAAGAGCTAGCGGGGTACAATGAGCAGTTCTTC.

This sequence joins TRBV30 and TRBJ1-2; D uncertain. V was clipped by 0 bases and J by 4 bases, with 3 bases between them. The CDR3 runs to 11 residues. Looked up from germline, CDR1 is GTSNPN and CDR2 is SVGIG (reference sequence). DNA for the CDR3: TGTGCCTGGAGTGTCGGCTATGGCTACACCTTC. Its protein product is CAWSVGYGYTF.

V usage is TRBV20-1 and J usage is TRBJ2-1, with D unclear. Germline lookup yields CDR1 DFQATT and CDR2 SNEGSKA (reference sequence). Trimming cost V 7 bases and J 10 bases, with 14 bases left between them. The CDR3 has 11 amino acids. The CDR3 DNA sequence: TGCAGTGTCAGTCCAGCCCCAGAGCAGTTCTTC. It translates to CSVSPAPEQFF.